This TCR beta chain was identified in a study of shared clonotypes between healthy human individuals. The V gene end was trimmed by 5 bases and the J gene end by 5 bases; junction bases not matched to a gene: 7. The CDR3 totals 15 residues. From germline, CDR1 is SGHVS and CDR2 FQNEAQ. Positive CCR7 selection of CD45RO-negative cells yielded the naive CD8 cells, and terminally differentiated effector memory CD45RA+ cells were excluded. Assay used: immunoSEQ multiplex PCR; TCRdb lists only in-frame clones, some missing. The sample yields hundreds of thousands of clones, approximately 96% seen once. The chain joins TRBV7-8 to TRBJ2-5; TRBD2 agrees at 11 bases. The source is a woman between 25 and 40 years old in good health. Sequenced: naive CD8+ T cells sorted from blood. CDR3 region: CASSQRLAGLETQYF. The CDR3 nucleotides read TGTGCCAGCAGCCAACGACTAGCGGGATTGGAGACCCAGTACTTC.